This record looks at one TCR beta chain sequence and its context. Its specificity is unknown. Sequencing used immunoSEQ multiplex PCR; TCRdb keeps in-frame clones, though not all of them. The sample shows about 160,000 clones, about 96% of them seen only once. The CDR3 loop spans 15 amino acids. With V trimmed by 6 bases and J by 4 bases, 9 bases remained unmatched. Looked up from germline, CDR1 is SGHAT and CDR2 is FQNNGV. This record belongs to a study of cytomegalovirus exposure and HLA in healthy donors. Study-level background: A later analysis reported the same platform for the 100 to 150 validation repertoires and the 666 first-cohort repertoires. Findings of the study overall: Some public TCRs appeared in many individuals, while most sequences were rare.

The donors were part of the validation cohort of 120 subjects. That cohort was separate from the first cohort, which comprised under 750 subjects. The sample comprised PBMCs. V gene TRBV11-2 combines with J gene TRBJ2-3; 8 bases agree with TRBD2. The TCR was taken from a woman under 30 in good health and CMV-seronegative. The CDR3 here is CASSPLAGASDTQYF. CDR3 in DNA: TGTGCCAGCAGTCCTCTAGCGGGTGCGTCAGATACGCAGTATTTT.